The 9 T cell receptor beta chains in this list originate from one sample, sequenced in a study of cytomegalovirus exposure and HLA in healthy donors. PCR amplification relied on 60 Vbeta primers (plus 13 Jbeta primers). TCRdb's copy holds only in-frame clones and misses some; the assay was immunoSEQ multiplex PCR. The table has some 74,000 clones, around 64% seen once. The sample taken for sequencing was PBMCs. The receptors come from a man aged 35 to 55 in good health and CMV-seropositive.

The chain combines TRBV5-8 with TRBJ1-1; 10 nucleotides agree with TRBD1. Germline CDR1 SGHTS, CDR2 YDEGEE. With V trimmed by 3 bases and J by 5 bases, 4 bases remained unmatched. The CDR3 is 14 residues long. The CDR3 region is CASSWRTGGTEAFF. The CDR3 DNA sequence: TGTGCCAGCAGCTGGAGGACAGGGGGGACTGAAGCTTTCTTT.

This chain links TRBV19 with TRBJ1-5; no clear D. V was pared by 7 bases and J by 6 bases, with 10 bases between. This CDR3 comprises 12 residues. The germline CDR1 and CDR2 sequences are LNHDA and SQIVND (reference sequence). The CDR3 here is CASNSYGQPQHF. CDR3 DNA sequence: TGTGCCAGTAACTCATATGGTCAGCCCCAGCATTTT.

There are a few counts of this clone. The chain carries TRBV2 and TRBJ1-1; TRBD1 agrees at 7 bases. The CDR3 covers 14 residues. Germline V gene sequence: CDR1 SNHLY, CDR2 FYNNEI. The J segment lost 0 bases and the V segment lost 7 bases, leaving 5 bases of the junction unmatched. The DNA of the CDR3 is TGTGCCAGCACCCCGGGACAGATGAACACTGAAGCTTTCTTT. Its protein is CASTPGQMNTEAFF.

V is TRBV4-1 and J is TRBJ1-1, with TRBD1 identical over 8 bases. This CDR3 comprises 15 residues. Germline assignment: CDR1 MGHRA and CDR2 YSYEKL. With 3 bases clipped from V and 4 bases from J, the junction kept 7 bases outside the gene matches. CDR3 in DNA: TGCGCCAGCAGCCACCCAGGGGGCGCGATCACTGAAGCTTTCTTT. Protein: CASSHPGGAITEAFF.

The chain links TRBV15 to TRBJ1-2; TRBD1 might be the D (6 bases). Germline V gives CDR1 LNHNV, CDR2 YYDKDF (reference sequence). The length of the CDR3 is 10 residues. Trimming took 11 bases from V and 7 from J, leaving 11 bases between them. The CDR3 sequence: CAPTGSGYTF. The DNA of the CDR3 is TGTGCCCCGACAGGTAGTGGCTACACCTTC. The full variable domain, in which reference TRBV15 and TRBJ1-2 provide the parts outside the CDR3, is DAMVIQNPRYQVTQFGKPVTLSCSQTLNHNVMYWYQQKSSQAPKLLFHYYDKDFNNEADTPDNFQSRRPNTSFCFLDIRSPGLGDTAMYLCAPTGSGYTFGSGTRLTVV.

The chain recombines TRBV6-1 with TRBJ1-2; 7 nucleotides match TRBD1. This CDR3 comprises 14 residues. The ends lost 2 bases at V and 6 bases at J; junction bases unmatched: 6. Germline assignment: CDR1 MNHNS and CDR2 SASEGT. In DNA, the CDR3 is TGTGCCAGCAGTGAATCCCGGACAGGAAATGGCTACACCTTC. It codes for CASSESRTGNGYTF.

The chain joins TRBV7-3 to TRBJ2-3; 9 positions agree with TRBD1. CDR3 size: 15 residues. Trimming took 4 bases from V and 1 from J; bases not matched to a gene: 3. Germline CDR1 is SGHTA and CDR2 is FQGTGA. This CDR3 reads CASSSRTGGTDTQYF. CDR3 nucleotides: TGTGCCAGCAGCTCACGGACAGGGGGCACAGATACGCAGTATTTT. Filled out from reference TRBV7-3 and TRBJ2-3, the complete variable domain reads GAGVSQTPSNKVTEKGKYVELRCDPISGHTALYWYRQSLGQGPEFLIYFQGTGAADDSGLPNDRFFAVRPEGSVSTLKIQRTERGDSAVYLCASSSRTGGTDTQYFGPGTRLTVL.

The CDR3 is CASSYGASGGTDTQYF. CDR3 coding DNA: TGTGCCAGCAGTTACGGTGCTAGCGGGGGCACAGATACGCAGTATTTT. The chain links TRBV6-5 to TRBJ2-3, with TRBD2 identical over 9 bases. CDR1 is MNHEY and CDR2 is SVGAGI in the germline V gene. Germline trimming cut 2 bases from V and 1 base from J; bases unmatched to any gene: 4. The CDR3 is made up of 16 amino acids.

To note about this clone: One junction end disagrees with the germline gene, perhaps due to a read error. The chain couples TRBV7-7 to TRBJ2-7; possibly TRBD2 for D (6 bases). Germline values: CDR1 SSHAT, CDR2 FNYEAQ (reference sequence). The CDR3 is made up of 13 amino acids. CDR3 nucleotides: TGTGCTAGCAGCTTAGCCGGGGGTTACGAGCAGTACTTC. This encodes CASSLAGGYEQYF.